At least ten counts were recorded for the clone carrying this TCR beta chain. Its antigen is not identified. Synthesis of cDNA was carried out by template-switch 5'RACE. The reaction used 10-nucleotide random UMIs. Sequencing runs each yielded over 170 million TCR-beta sequences from 15-18 subjects. Via MiXCR, TCRdb re-called the 5' RACE reads, giving one row per CDR3 protein. Of tens of thousands of distinct CDR3 sequences listed, approximately 17% were seen once; the top ten hold approximately 15%. V lost 5 bases and J lost 0, with 17 bases in between. CDR3 length equals 16 residues. Germline loops: CDR1 SGHVS, CDR2 FQNEAQ. These data originate in a study of neurological immune-mediated disorders. Study-level results: Expanded clones shared no CDR3 amino acid sequences across subjects, suggesting private repertoires in all groups. The most TCR clonal expansion was seen in HTLV-1-associated myelopathy, and the least was seen in multiple sclerosis, which fell below healthy controls.

The receptor comes from a woman aged 40 to 55 in good health. The V gene is TRBV7-8, the J gene TRBJ2-7, with D possibly called TRBD1 or TRBD2 (5 bases each). The specimen was PBMCs. The CDR3, as DNA: TGTGCCAGCAGCCCCTACCGGGACCGGAGCTCCTACGAGCAGTACTTC. The encoded protein is CASSPYRDRSSYEQYF.